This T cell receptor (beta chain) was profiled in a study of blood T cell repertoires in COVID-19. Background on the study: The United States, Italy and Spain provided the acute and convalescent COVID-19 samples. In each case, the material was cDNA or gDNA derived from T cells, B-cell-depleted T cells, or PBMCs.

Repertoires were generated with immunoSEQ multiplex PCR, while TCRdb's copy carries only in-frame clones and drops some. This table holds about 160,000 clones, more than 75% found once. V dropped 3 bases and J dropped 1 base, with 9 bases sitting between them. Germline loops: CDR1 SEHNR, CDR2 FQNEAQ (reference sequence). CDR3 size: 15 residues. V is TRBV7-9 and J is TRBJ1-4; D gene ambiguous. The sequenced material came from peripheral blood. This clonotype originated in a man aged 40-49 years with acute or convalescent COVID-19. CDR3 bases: TGTGCCAGCAGCTTTTTCTCAGAAACTAATGAAAAACTGTTTTTT. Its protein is CASSFFSETNEKLFF. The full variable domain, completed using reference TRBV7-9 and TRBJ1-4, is DTGVSQNPRHKITKRGQNVTFRCDPISEHNRLYWYRQTLGQGPEFLTYFQNEAQLEKSRLLSDRFSAERPKGSFSTLEIQRTEQGDSAMYLCASSFFSETNEKLFFGSGTQLSVL.